Listed below are T cell receptor beta chains from one sample, sequenced in a study of cytomegalovirus exposure and HLA in healthy donors. Libraries were prepared by immunoSEQ multiplex PCR; TCRdb keeps only in-frame clonotypes and omits some of them. This sample carries over 100,000 clones, with around 1.6% going to the ten biggest clones. Sequences were obtained from PBMCs. The source of these receptors is a woman aged 40 to 50 in good health and CMV-seropositive. The CDR3 runs from the conserved cysteine through the conserved F or W. Each record gives: D gene, J gene, V gene, CDR3 DNA, CDR3 protein. A D gene is named only where the DNA matches it firmly.

TRBD1	TRBJ2-7	TRBV30	TGTGCCTGGGACCCGGGACAGGGGCTTTACGAGCAGTACTTC	CAWDPGQGLYEQYF
TRBD2	TRBJ2-2	TRBV11-2	TGTGCCAGCAGCTTTGCGGGAGGGCTCGGCACCGGGGAGCTGTTTTTT	CASSFAGGLGTGELFF
.	TRBJ2-3	TRBV5-6	TGTGCCAGCAGCTTAGAACAGGGTTTGGGCACAGATACGCAGTATTTT	CASSLEQGLGTDTQYF
TRBD1	TRBJ1-1	TRBV19	TGTGCCAGTAGTATAAATACAGGGGGCGGCCCTGAAGCTTTCTTT	CASSINTGGGPEAFF
.	TRBJ2-6	TRBV7-3	TGTGCCAGCAGCTTAACAGGGATTACAGGCTCTGGGGCCAACGTCCTGACTTTC	CASSLTGITGSGANVLTF
TRBD1	TRBJ2-7	TRBV7-2	TGTGCCAGCAGCTCTCGACAGGGAAGCATCCACGAGCAGTACTTC	CASSSRQGSIHEQYF
TRBD2	TRBJ2-7	TRBV11-3	TGTGCCAGCAGCCTATTAGCGGGCTACGAGCAGTACTTC	CASSLLAGYEQYF
TRBD1	TRBJ2-7	TRBV4-1	TGCGCCAGCAGCCAAGTTTCCTTACAGGGGTCAACACTCTACGAGCAGTACTTC	CASSQVSLQGSTLYEQYF
TRBD2	TRBJ2-5	TRBV27	TGTGCCAGCAGTTTCGGACTAGCGGGAGTGGAGACCCAGTACTTC	CASSFGLAGVETQYF
TRBD1	TRBJ2-2	TRBV29-1	TGCAGCGGCCGGACAGGGAACACCGGGGAGCTGTTTTTT	CSGRTGNTGELFF
.	TRBJ2-5	TRBV19	TGTGCCAGTAGTACTCGCCTAGGCTACGGGACCCAGTACTTC	CASSTRLGYGTQYF
.	TRBJ1-1	TRBV18	TGTGCCAGCTCATCAACAGGGACTACAAGCATGAACACTGAAGCTTTCTTT	CASSSTGTTSMNTEAFF
TRBD2	TRBJ2-7	TRBV7-2	TGTGCCAGCAGCCGGGGACTAGCGGGAGACGAGCAGTACTTC	CASSRGLAGDEQYF
TRBD1	TRBJ1-1	TRBV2	TGTGCCAGCAGTGGGGACAGGGTTAGTGAAGCTTTCTTT	CASSGDRVSEAFF
TRBD1	TRBJ1-2	TRBV18	TGTGCCAGCTCACCAGGGACAGCGGATAACTATGGCTACACCTTC	CASSPGTADNYGYTF